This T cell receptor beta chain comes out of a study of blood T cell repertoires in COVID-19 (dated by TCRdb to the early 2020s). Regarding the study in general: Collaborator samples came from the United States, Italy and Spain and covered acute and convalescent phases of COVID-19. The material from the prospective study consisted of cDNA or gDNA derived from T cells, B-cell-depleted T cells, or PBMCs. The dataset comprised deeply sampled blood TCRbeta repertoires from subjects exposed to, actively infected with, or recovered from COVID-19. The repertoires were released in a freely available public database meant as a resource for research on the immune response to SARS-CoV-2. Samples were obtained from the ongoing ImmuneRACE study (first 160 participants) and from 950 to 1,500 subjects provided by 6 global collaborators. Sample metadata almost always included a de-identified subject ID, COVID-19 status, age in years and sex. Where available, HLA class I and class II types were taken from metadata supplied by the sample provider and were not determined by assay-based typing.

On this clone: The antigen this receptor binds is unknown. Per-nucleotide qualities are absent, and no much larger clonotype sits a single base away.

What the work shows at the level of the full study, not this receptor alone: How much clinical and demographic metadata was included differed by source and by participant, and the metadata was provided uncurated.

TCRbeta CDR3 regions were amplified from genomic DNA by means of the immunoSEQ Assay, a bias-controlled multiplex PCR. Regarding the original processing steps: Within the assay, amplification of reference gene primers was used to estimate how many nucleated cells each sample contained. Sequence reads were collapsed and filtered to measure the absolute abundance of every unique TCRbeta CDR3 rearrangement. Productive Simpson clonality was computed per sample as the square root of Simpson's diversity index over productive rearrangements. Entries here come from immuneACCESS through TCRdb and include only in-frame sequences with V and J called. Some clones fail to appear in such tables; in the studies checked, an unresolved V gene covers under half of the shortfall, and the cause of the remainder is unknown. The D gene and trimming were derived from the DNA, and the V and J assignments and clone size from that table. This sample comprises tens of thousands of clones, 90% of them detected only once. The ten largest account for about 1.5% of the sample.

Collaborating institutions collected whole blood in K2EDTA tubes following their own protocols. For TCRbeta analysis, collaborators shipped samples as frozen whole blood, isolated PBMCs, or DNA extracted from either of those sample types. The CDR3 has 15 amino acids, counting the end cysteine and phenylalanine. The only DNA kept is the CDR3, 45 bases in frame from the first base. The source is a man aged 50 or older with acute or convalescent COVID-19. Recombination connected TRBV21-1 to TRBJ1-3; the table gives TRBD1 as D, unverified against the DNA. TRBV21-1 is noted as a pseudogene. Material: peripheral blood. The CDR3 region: CASTWSQGWGNTIYF. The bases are TGTGCCAGCACCTGGTCACAGGGGTGGGGTAACACCATATATTTT.